This T cell receptor beta chain was recorded in a study of blood T cell repertoires in COVID-19. CDR3 size: 13 residues. Trimming removed 1 base at V and 3 bases at J, with 7 bases between. In germline, CDR1 is SGHAT, CDR2 FQNNGV. A single count supports this clone. In the original analysis: Researchers report that nucleated cell counts were estimated from reference gene primer amplification. TCRdb keeps only in-frame clones here, not all; method: immunoSEQ multiplex PCR. That table gives V, J and clone size, and the DNA gave D and trimming. The sample lists about 290,000 clones; around 90% were seen once.

This TCR came from a woman in her 40s who had recovered from COVID-19. The sample taken for sequencing was peripheral blood. The genes are TRBV11-2 and TRBJ2-7; D unclear. CDR3 bases: TGTGCCAGCAGCTTAGGAGGAAACTACGAGCAGTACTTC. This encodes CASSLGGNYEQYF.